This TCR beta chain was found in a study of blood T cells in healthy people across ages. This clonotype was recorded many times. Germline V gives CDR1 SGHRS, CDR2 YFSETQ. This CDR3 contains 13 residues. V was pared by 4 bases and J by 2 bases, with 8 bases between. A second PCR, run for about 7 to 12 cycles, used a sample-barcoded 5' primer plus a J-beta primer mix. One entry per CDR3 protein results from TCRdb running MiXCR on the 5' RACE reads. Of hundreds of thousands of distinct CDR3 sequences in the sample, around 52% are singletons; the top ten hold roughly 14%. Specimen: blood. The chain combines TRBV5-1 with TRBJ2-3; no firm D call. The sequence was obtained from a woman aged 80 or over in good health. The CDR3 DNA reads TGCGCCAGCAGCGGGCAGGACACAGATACGCAGTATTTT. Its translation is CASSGQDTDTQYF.